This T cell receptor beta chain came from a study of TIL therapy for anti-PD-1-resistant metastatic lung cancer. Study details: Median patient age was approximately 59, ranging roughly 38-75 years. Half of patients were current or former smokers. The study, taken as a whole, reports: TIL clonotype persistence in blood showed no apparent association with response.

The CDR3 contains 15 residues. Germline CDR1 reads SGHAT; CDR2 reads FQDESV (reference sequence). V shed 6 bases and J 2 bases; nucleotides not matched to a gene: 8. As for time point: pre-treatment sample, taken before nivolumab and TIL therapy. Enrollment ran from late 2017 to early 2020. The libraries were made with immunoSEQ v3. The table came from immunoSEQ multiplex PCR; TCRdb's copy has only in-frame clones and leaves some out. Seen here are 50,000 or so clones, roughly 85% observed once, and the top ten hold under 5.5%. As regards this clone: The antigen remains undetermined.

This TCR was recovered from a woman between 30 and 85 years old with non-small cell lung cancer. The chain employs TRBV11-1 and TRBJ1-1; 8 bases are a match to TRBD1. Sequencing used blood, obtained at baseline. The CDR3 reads CASRPRTGSNTEAFF. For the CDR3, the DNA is TGTGCCAGCAGACCTAGGACAGGGTCTAACACTGAAGCTTTCTTT.